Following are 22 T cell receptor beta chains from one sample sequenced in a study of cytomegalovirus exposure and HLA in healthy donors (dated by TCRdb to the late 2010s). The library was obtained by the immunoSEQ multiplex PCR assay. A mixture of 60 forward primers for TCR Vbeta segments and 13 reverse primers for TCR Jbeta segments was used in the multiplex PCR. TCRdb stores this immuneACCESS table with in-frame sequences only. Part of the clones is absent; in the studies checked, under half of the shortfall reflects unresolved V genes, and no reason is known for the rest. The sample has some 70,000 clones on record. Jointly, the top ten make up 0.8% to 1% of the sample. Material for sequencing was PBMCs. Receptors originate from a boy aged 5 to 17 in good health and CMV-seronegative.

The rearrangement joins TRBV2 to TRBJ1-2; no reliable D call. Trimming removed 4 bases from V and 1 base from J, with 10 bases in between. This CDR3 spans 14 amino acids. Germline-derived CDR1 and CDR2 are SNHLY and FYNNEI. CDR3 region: CASSGLPSNYGYTF. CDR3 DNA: TGTGCCAGCAGTGGTCTCCCTAGTAACTATGGCTACACCTTC. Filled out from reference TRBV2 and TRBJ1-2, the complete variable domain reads EPEVTQTPSHQVTQMGQEVILRCVPISNHLYFYWYRQILGQKVEFLVSFYNNEISEKSEIFDDQFSVERPDGSNFTLKIRSTKLEDSAMYFCASSGLPSNYGYTFGSGTRLTVV.

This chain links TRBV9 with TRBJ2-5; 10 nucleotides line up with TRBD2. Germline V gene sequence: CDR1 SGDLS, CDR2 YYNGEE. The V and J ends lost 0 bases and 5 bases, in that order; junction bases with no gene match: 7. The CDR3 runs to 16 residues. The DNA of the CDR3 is TGTGCCAGCAGCGTAGACAGCGGGGGGGCCATGGAGACCCAGTACTTC. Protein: CASSVDSGGAMETQYF.

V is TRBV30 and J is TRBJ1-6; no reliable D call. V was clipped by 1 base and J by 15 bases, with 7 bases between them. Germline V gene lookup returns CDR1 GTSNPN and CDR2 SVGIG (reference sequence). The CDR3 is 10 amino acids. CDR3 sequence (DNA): TGTGCCTGGAGTGCACTTCACCTCCACTTT. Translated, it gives CAWSALHLHF.

CDR3 sequence (DNA): TGTGCCAGCAAATGGGACAGGGTGAGGGATGAGCAGTTCTTC. Protein: CASKWDRVRDEQFF. The rearrangement joins TRBV6-1 to TRBJ2-1; TRBD1 agrees at 9 bases. The CDR3 covers 14 residues. Germline CDR1 reads MNHNS; CDR2 reads SASEGT. V gave up 7 bases and J gave up 8 bases; unmatched junction bases: 9.

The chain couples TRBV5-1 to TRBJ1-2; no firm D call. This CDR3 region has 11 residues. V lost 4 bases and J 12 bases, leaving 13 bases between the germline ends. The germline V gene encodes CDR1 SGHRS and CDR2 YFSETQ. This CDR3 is CASSASGVDTF. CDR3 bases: TGCGCCAGCAGCGCCTCAGGCGTGGACACCTTC.

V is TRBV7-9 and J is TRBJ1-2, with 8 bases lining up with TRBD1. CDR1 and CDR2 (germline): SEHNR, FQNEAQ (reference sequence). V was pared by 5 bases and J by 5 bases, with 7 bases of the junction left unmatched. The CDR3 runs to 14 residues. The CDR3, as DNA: TGTGCCAGCAGCCTGGGGACAGGCGATTATGGCTACACCTTC. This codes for CASSLGTGDYGYTF.

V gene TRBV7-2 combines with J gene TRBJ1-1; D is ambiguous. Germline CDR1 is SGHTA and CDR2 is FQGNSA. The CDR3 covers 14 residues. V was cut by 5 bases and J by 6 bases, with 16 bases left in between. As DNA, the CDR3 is TGTGCCAGCAGCCCAGAAATGCAGGTCTCTGAAGCTTTCTTT. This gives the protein CASSPEMQVSEAFF.

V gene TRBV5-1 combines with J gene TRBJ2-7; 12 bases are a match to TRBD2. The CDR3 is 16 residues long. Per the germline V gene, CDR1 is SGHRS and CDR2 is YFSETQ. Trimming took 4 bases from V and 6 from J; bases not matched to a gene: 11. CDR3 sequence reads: CASSLSKTSGSREQYF. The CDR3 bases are TGCGCCAGCAGCCTGAGTAAGACTAGCGGGAGCCGCGAGCAGTACTTC.

The CDR3 sequence is CASSASGFQETQYF. CDR3 coding DNA: TGTGCCAGCAGCGCTAGCGGTTTCCAAGAGACCCAGTACTTC. The chain has TRBV9 and TRBJ2-5; 7 positions agree with TRBD2. The trim removed 3 bases at V and 1 base at J, leaving 3 bases unmatched. This CDR3 spans 14 amino acids. Germline V lookup: CDR1 SGDLS, CDR2 YYNGEE.

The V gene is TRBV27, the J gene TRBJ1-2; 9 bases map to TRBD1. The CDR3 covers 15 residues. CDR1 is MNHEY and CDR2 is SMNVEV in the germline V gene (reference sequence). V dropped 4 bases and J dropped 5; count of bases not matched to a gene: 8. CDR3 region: CASSSPGQGDYGYTF. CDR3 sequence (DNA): TGTGCCAGCAGTTCTCCGGGACAGGGTGATTATGGCTACACCTTC.

Here the CDR3 reads CASSPEGSGTDTQYF. The CDR3 nucleotides read TGTGCCAGCAGCCCGGAGGGTAGCGGGACAGATACGCAGTATTTT. The chain uses TRBV7-7 and TRBJ2-3; 7 nucleotides align to TRBD2. CDR1 SSHAT and CDR2 FNYEAQ come from the germline V gene (reference sequence). Losses at the gene ends were 5 bases for V and 3 bases for J; bases not matched to a gene: 8. The CDR3 covers 15 residues.

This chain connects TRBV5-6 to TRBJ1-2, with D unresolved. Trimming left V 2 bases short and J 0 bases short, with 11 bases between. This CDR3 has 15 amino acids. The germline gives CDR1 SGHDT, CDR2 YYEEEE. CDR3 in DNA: TGTGCCAGCAGCTTAATTGGTAGAGCTAACTATGGCTACACCTTC. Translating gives CASSLIGRANYGYTF.

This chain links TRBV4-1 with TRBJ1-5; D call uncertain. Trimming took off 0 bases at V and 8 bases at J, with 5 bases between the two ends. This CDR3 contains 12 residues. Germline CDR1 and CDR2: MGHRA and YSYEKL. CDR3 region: CASSQDREPQHF. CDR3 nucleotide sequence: TGCGCCAGCAGCCAAGATCGCGAGCCCCAGCATTTT.

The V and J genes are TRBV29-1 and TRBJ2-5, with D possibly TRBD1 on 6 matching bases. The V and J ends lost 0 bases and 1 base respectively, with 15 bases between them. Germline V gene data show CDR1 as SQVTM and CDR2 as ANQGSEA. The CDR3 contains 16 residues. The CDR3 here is CSVEDIEEGGQETQYF. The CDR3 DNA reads TGCAGCGTTGAAGATATCGAAGAAGGGGGCCAAGAGACCCAGTACTTC.

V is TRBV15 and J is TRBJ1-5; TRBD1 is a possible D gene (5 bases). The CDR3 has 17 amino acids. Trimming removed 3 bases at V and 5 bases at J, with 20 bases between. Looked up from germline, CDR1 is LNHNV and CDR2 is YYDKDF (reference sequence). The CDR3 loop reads CATSRPPGGDKDQPQHF. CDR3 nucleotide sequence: TGTGCCACCAGCAGGCCCCCGGGGGGGGATAAAGATCAGCCCCAGCATTTT.

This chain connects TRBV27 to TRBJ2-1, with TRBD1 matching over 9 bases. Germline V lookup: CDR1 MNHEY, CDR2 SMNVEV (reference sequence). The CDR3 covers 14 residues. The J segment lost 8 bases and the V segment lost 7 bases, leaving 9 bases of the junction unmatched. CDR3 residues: CASTLTGGRYEQFF. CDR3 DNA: TGTGCCAGCACCCTGACAGGGGGAAGGTATGAGCAGTTCTTC.

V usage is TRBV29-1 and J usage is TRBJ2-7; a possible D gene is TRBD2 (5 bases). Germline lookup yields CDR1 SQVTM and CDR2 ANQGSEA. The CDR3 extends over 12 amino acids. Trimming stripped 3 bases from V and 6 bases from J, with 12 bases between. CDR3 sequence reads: CSVDGPGSEQYF. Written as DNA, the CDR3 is TGCAGCGTTGACGGCCCGGGGTCCGAGCAGTACTTC.

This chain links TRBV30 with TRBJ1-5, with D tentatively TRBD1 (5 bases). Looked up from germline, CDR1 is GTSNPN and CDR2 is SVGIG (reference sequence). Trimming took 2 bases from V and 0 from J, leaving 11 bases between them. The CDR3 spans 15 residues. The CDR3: CAWSLEGDSNQPQHF. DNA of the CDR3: TGTGCCTGGAGTCTGGAAGGGGATAGCAATCAGCCCCAGCATTTT.

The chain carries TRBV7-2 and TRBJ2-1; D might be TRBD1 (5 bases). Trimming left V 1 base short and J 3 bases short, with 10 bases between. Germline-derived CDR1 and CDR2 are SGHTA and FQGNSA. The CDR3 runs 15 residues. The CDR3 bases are TGTGCCAGCAGCTTAGTCGGCAGGGTCTACAATGAGCAGTTCTTC. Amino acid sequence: CASSLVGRVYNEQFF. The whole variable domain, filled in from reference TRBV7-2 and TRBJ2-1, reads GAGVSQSPSNKVTEKGKDVELRCDPISGHTALYWYRQSLGQGLEFLIYFQGNSAPDKSGLPSDRFSAERTGGSVSTLTIQRTQQEDSAVYLCASSLVGRVYNEQFFGPGTRLTVL.

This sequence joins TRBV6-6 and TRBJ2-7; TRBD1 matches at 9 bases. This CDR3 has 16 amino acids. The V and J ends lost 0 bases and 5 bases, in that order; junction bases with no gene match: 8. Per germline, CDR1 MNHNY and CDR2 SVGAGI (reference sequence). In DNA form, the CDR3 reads TGTGCCAGCAGTTACTCGGGGGGACAGGGTTTCCACGAGCAGTACTTC. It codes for CASSYSGGQGFHEQYF.

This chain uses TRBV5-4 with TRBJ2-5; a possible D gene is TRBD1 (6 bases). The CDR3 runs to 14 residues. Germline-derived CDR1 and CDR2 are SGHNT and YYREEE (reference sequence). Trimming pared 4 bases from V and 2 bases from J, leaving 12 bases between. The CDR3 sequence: CASSLGQKQETQYF. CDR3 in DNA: TGTGCCAGCAGCCTAGGACAGAAACAAGAGACCCAGTACTTC.

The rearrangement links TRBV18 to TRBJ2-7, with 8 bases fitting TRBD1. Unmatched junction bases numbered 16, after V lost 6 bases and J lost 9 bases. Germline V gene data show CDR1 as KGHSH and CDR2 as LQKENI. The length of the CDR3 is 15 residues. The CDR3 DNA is TGTGCCAGCTCTACGGGACAGGTAACCCTACGAGCGCAGTACTTC. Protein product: CASSTGQVTLRAQYF. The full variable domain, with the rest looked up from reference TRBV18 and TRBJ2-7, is NAGVMQNPRHLVRRRGQEARLRCSPMKGHSHVYWYRQLPEEGLKFMVYLQKENIIDESGMPKERFSAEFPKEGPSILRIQQVVRGDSAAYFCASSTGQVTLRAQYFGPGTRLTVT.